This TCR beta chain was profiled in a study of T cells in Graves' hyperthyroidism and ophthalmopathy. The study's findings and limits: A model built on 13 V-J features separated ophthalmopathy from stable hyperthyroidism.

CDR1 and CDR2 (germline): LNHNV, YYDKDF (reference sequence). Trimming at V came to 0 bases and at J to 5 bases, leaving 6 bases not matched to a gene. The CDR3 contains 15 residues. Diagnoses used clinical symptoms, serum thyroxine and TRAb, thyroid ultrasound and orbital computed tomography. RNA transcripts gave rise to amplified TCR beta CDR3 regions. First-round RT-PCR of the TCR CDR3 relied on the HTBI primer set. TCRdb re-derived calls from the multiplex PCR reads in MiXCR, one entry per CDR3 protein. The sample shows roughly 100,000 distinct CDR3 sequences, around 50% of them seen only once. Ten or more counts support this clonotype. Its antigen is as yet unknown.

The chain employs TRBV15 and TRBJ2-5; the match to TRBD1 covers 7 bases. The clonotype comes from a man aged 35-49 years with Graves' hyperthyroidism. Sequencing was done on a sample of blood. The CDR3 is CATSRDEGGRETQYF. The DNA for the CDR3 is TGTGCCACCAGCAGAGATGAAGGGGGCCGGGAGACCCAGTACTTC.